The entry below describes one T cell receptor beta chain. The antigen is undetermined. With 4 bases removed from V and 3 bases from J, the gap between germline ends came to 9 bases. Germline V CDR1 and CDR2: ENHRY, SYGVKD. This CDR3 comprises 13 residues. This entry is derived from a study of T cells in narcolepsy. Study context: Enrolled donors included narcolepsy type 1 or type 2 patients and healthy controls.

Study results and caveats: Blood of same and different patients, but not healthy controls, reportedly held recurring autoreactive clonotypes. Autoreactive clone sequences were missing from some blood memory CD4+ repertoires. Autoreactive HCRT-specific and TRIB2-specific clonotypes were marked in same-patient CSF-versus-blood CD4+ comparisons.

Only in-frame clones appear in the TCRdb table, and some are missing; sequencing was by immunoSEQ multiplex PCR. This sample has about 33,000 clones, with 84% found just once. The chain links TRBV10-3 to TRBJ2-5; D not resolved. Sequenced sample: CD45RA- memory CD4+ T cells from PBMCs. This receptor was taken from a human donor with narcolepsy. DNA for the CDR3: TGTGCCATCAGTGTAAATGGGGAAGAGACCCAGTACTTC. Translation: CAISVNGEETQYF.